The sequence of this T cell receptor (beta chain) was determined in a study of cytotoxic CD8 clonotypes in ibrutinib-treated CLL. The assay was immunoSEQ multiplex PCR, and TCRdb's table has in-frame clones only and misses some. The sample shows about 15,000 clones, 55% to 70% of them seen only once. The CDR3 length is 15 residues. Germline CDR1 is LGHNA and CDR2 is YNFKEQ. J gave up 6 bases and V 4 bases, and 7 bases lay outside the gene matches. This chain uses TRBV4-2 with TRBJ2-3, with 10 positions matching TRBD1. The sample in question was PBMCs, obtained before ibrutinib treatment. The receptor's source is a human donor with chronic lymphocytic leukemia. In DNA form, the CDR3 reads TGTGCCAGCAGCCTCAGGGACAGGGGCTCGGATACGCAGTATTTT. Amino acid sequence: CASSLRDRGSDTQYF.